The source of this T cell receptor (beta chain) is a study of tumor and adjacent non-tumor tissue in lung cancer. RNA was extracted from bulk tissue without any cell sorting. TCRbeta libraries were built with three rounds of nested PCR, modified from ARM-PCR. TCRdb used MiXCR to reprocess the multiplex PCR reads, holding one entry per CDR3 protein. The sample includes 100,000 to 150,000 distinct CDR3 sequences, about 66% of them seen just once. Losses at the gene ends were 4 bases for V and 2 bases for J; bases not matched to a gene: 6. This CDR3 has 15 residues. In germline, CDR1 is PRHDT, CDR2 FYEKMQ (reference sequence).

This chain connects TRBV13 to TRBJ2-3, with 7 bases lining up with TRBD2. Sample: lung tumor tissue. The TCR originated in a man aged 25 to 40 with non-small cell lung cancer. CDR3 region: CASSSRLADTDTQYF. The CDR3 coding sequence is TGTGCCAGCAGCTCCCGACTAGCAGACACAGATACGCAGTATTTT.